One and the same sample provided the 8 T cell receptor beta chains below, sequenced in a study of T cell responses to AZD1222 COVID-19 vaccine. Sequencing used immunoSEQ multiplex PCR; TCRdb keeps in-frame clones, though not all of them. The table records under 250,000 clones, 93% of them present only once. The sequencing used peripheral blood, collected on day 0 of MenACWY control vaccination. These receptors were obtained from an adult in good health.

Turning to this clone: The sample contains more than one DNA sequence encoding this CDR3. The V and J genes are TRBV15 and TRBJ2-3; D gene uncertain. The CDR3 is made up of 12 amino acids. Germline CDR1 LNHNV, CDR2 YYDKDF (reference sequence). Trimming cost V 0 bases and J 5 bases, with 3 bases left between them. The CDR3 spells CATSRDIDTQYF. The CDR3 bases are TGTGCCACCAGCAGAGACATAGATACGCAGTATTTT.

This clone was counted once. The rearrangement uses TRBV2 and TRBJ1-6, with D perhaps TRBD1 (6 bases). The germline gives CDR1 SNHLY, CDR2 FYNNEI. V lost 4 bases and J 7 bases, leaving 11 bases between the germline ends. The CDR3 totals 14 residues. The CDR3 protein is CASSVRGPNSPLHF. DNA of the CDR3: TGTGCCAGCAGTGTCAGGGGACCCAATTCACCCCTCCACTTT.

The chain employs TRBV6-5 and TRBJ2-3; 8 nucleotides align to TRBD2. V was pared by 2 bases and J by 6 bases, with 7 bases of the junction left unmatched. CDR1 is MNHEY, CDR2 SVGAGI, per germline. The CDR3 extends over 15 amino acids. CDR3 bases: TGTGCCAGCAGTTACGACGGGACTAGGGGCGATACGCAGTATTTT. Amino acids: CASSYDGTRGDTQYF.

Regarding this clone: The sample carries other DNA sequences with the same CDR3. V gene TRBV5-1 combines with J gene TRBJ1-1; D is unclear. This CDR3 has 14 amino acids. Germline assignment: CDR1 SGHRS and CDR2 YFSETQ. V lost 4 bases and J 0 bases, leaving 10 bases between the germline ends. The CDR3 sequence: CASSPRSMNTEAFF. CDR3 nucleotides: TGCGCCAGCAGCCCCAGGTCTATGAACACTGAAGCTTTCTTT.

The chain links TRBV20-1 to TRBJ1-1; D is unresolved. Germline V lookup: CDR1 DFQATT, CDR2 SNEGSKA (reference sequence). Trimming cost V 5 bases and J 3 bases, with 7 bases left between them. The CDR3 runs 11 residues. The CDR3 spells CSAPDHTEAFF. Written as DNA, the CDR3 is TGCAGTGCTCCTGACCACACTGAAGCTTTCTTT.

This rearrangement joins TRBV6-5 to TRBJ1-6; D not certain. The CDR3 spans 13 residues. Germline V gene lookup returns CDR1 MNHEY and CDR2 SVGAGI. V was cut by 7 bases and J by 7 bases, with 11 bases left in between. The chain's CDR3 is CASMFSGNSPLHF. The CDR3 bases are TGTGCCAGCATGTTCTCCGGGAATTCACCCCTCCACTTT.

This chain links TRBV28 with TRBJ2-7, with 8 bases matching TRBD1. The trim removed 2 bases at V and 3 bases at J, leaving 6 bases unmatched. Germline CDR1 and CDR2: MDHEN and SYDVKM. CDR3 length: 15 residues. This CDR3 reads CASSLGRGQGYEQYF. CDR3 nucleotide sequence: TGTGCCAGCAGTTTAGGCCGCGGACAGGGCTACGAGCAGTACTTC. The variable domain in full, completed from reference TRBV28 and TRBJ2-7, reads DVKVTQSSRYLVKRTGEKVFLECVQDMDHENMFWYRQDPGLGLRLIYFSYDVKMKEKGDIPEGYSVSREKKERFSLILESASTNQTSMYLCASSLGRGQGYEQYFGPGTRLTVT.

On this clone itself: This sample includes further DNA sequences coding for the same CDR3. V and J are TRBV7-6 and TRBJ1-5; D uncertain. V dropped 4 bases and J dropped 0 bases, with 4 bases sitting between them. The V gene's germline CDR1 is SGHVS and CDR2 FNYEAQ. This CDR3 spans 13 amino acids. The CDR3 protein is CASSSNSNQPQHF. CDR3 sequence (DNA): TGTGCCAGCAGCTCTAATAGCAATCAGCCCCAGCATTTT.